This TCR beta chain was captured in a study of blood T cell repertoires in COVID-19. Study details: The United States, Italy and Spain provided the acute and convalescent COVID-19 samples. The analysed material was cDNA or gDNA that came from T cells, B-cell-depleted T cells, or PBMCs.

The CDR3 consists of 16 residues. The germline V and J ends were trimmed by 0 bases and 7 bases, with 16 bases remaining between them. Germline CDR1 reads MRHNA; CDR2 reads SNTAGT. Original processing methods: Counts of nucleated cells, estimated from reference gene primer amplification, were obtained. TCRdb keeps only in-frame clones here, not all; method: immunoSEQ multiplex PCR. That table supplies the V and J calls and clone size; D and trimming were determined from the DNA. The table records approximately 20,000 clones, approximately 80% of them present only once. This receptor was identified in a human donor in a cohort sampled during active COVID-19. V usage is TRBV6-4 and J usage is TRBJ2-1; the D gene is possibly TRBD2 (7 bases). Source material: peripheral blood. The CDR3: CASSDSGAGEVNEQFF. The CDR3 bases are TGTGCCAGCAGTGACTCGGGGGCGGGAGAGGTAAATGAGCAGTTCTTC.